The next 13 T cell receptor beta chains were all read from a single sample in a study. TCRdb re-called the RT-PCR reads with MiXCR, one entry per CDR3 protein. The data hold 650,000 to 800,000 distinct CDR3 sequences, with approximately 14% observed a single time. Specimen: memory CD4+ T cells from blood. The receptor source for this set is a female donor in good health, serving as a healthy control.

CDR3 bases: TGTGCCACCAGCAGACCCCAGGGCAGAAACACTGAAGCTTTCTTT. Protein product: CATSRPQGRNTEAFF. The rearrangement uses TRBV15 and TRBJ1-1; D might be TRBD1 (5 bases). Trimming took off 2 bases at V and 2 bases at J, with 12 bases between the two ends. The CDR3 loop spans 15 amino acids. CDR1 is LNHNV and CDR2 is YYDKDF in the germline V gene (reference sequence).

The chain links TRBV10-3 to TRBJ2-1; D is possibly TRBD1 (6 bases). Germline V gene sequence: CDR1 ENHRY, CDR2 SYGVKD. This CDR3 is 15 amino acids long. The V and J ends lost 5 bases and 0 bases respectively, with 11 bases between them. In nucleotides, the CDR3 is TGTGCCATCAGTCCAGGGGTAAGCTCCTACAATGAGCAGTTCTTC. It encodes CAISPGVSSYNEQFF.

This clonotype was counted between two and nine times. The chain links TRBV7-3 to TRBJ1-1; D may be TRBD1 (6 bases). V lost 5 bases and J 0 bases, leaving 10 bases between the germline ends. Germline lookup yields CDR1 SGHTA and CDR2 FQGTGA. The CDR3 contains 14 residues. The CDR3 sequence: CASSGQIMNTEAFF. CDR3 sequence (DNA): TGTGCCAGCAGCGGACAGATCATGAACACTGAAGCTTTCTTT.

The sample holds many counts of this clonotype. The chain links TRBV6-2 or TRBV6-3 to TRBJ2-3; tentatively, D is TRBD1 or TRBD2 (6 bases each). V dropped 4 bases and J dropped 0 bases, with 20 bases sitting between them. Germline CDR1 reads MNHEY; CDR2 reads SVGEGT. The CDR3 length is 18 residues. The CDR3 region has the DNA TGTGCCAGCAGTTCCGCGGACGGGGGAACAGGGAGCACAGATACGCAGTATTTT. Amino acids: CASSSADGGTGSTDTQYF.

The chain couples TRBV7-2 to TRBJ2-3; TRBD2 matches 8 bases. V shed 7 bases, J shed 4 bases, and the junction held 7 bases outside the gene matches. This CDR3 has 14 residues. Germline V CDR1 and CDR2: SGHTA, FQGNSA. CDR3: CASIPGGSADTQYF. CDR3 coding DNA: TGTGCCAGCATCCCGGGAGGGAGCGCAGATACGCAGTATTTT.

The chain links TRBV20-1 to TRBJ2-1; 10 positions match TRBD2. The CDR3 sequence is 14 residues long. The J segment lost 8 bases and the V segment lost 3 bases, leaving 7 bases of the junction unmatched. Germline assignment: CDR1 DFQATT and CDR2 SNEGSKA (reference sequence). The CDR3 nucleotides are TGCAGTGCTAGGCGGGTAGCGGGAGGTCATGAGCAGTTCTTC. Translated, it gives CSARRVAGGHEQFF.

The chain links TRBV28 to TRBJ1-5; 7 nucleotides agree with TRBD1. The CDR3 sequence is 15 residues long. Germline lookup yields CDR1 MDHEN and CDR2 SYDVKM. The V gene end was trimmed by 5 bases and the J gene end by 0 bases; junction bases not matched to a gene: 4. CDR3 sequence reads: CASSGDRDSNQPQHF. The CDR3 DNA is TGTGCCAGCAGTGGTGACAGGGATAGCAATCAGCCCCAGCATTTT.

In nucleotides, the CDR3 is TGTGCCAGCAGCCCGTTTAGCGAGGTGGGAGATACGCAGTATTTT. Protein sequence: CASSPFSEVGDTQYF. This chain joins TRBV6-5 and TRBJ2-3, with D tentatively TRBD2 (5 bases). V shed 6 bases and J shed 5 bases, with 18 bases lying between them. Germline CDR1 is MNHEY and CDR2 is SVGAGI. The CDR3 loop spans 15 amino acids.

This clonotype was seen only a few times. The J gene is TRBJ2-3, the V gene TRBV15; 10 bases map to TRBD2. V shed 5 bases and J 8 bases; nucleotides not matched to a gene: 10. The germline V gene has CDR1 LNHNV and CDR2 YYDKDF (reference sequence). The CDR3 contains 15 residues. Here the CDR3 reads CATSYLAGEAATQYF. The CDR3 coding sequence is TGTGCCACCAGCTATCTAGCGGGAGAGGCCGCTACGCAGTATTTT. Using reference TRBV15 and TRBJ2-3 for the parts outside the CDR3, the full variable domain is DAMVIQNPRYQVTQFGKPVTLSCSQTLNHNVMYWYQQKSSQAPKLLFHYYDKDFNNEADTPDNFQSRRPNTSFCFLDIRSPGLGDTAMYLCATSYLAGEAATQYFGPGTRLTVL.

This clonotype occurred many times. The CDR3 DNA reads as TGCAGCGTTCGCGGGACAGGGGTGCGCGATGAGCAGTTCTTC. Translated, it gives CSVRGTGVRDEQFF. The genes are TRBV29-1 and TRBJ2-1; 10 bases match TRBD1. There are 14 residues in the CDR3. In germline, CDR1 is SQVTM, CDR2 ANQGSEA. V shed 5 bases, J shed 8 bases, and the junction held 9 bases outside the gene matches.

The chain employs TRBV10-3 and TRBJ2-6, with unresolved D. CDR1 ENHRY and CDR2 SYGVKD come from the germline V gene. Trimming took 4 bases from V and 0 from J, leaving 7 bases between them. This CDR3 region has 15 residues. The CDR3 nucleotides are TGTGCCATCAGTGGTCCGAGCTCTGGGGCCAACGTCCTGACTTTC. This codes for CAISGPSSGANVLTF.

This clonotype was seen at least ten times. The chain recombines TRBV10-3 with TRBJ1-5; D unclear. CDR3 size: 14 residues. Germline CDR1 is ENHRY and CDR2 is SYGVKD. V was pared by 3 bases and J by 5 bases, with 11 bases between. CDR3 DNA: TGTGCCATCAGTGAAGACATTTTCGATCAGCCCCAGCATTTT. Protein sequence: CAISEDIFDQPQHF.

This clonotype was seen a handful of times. The rearrangement links TRBV6-1 to TRBJ2-7; maybe TRBD2 (5 bases). Germline loops: CDR1 MNHNS, CDR2 SASEGT. Trimming shortened V by 5 bases and J by 2 bases, and 10 bases separated the two germline ends. The CDR3 spans 13 residues. CDR3 loop: CASSRELAYEQYF. The CDR3 DNA follows: TGTGCCAGCAGTCGGGAATTAGCCTACGAGCAGTACTTC.